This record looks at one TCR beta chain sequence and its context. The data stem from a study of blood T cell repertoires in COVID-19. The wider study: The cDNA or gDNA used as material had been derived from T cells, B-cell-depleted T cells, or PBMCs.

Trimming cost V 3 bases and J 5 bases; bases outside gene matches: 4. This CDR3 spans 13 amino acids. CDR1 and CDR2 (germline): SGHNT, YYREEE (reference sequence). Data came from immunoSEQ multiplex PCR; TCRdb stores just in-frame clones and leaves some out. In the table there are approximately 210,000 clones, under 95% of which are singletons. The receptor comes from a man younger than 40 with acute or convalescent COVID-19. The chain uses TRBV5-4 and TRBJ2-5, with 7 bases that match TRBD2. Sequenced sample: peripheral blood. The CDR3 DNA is TGTGCCAGCAGCTCGGGGAGGGAGGAGACCCAGTACTTC. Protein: CASSSGREETQYF.